A single T cell receptor (beta chain) is shown here with its context. The test was conducted at deep level. Several immunoSEQ plates received, in even portions, the genomic DNA of each subset. Sequenced by immunoSEQ multiplex PCR; TCRdb stores in-frame clones only, minus some. This sample has 850,000 to 1,200,000 clones, with roughly 75% found just once. These data come from a study of shared clonotypes between healthy human individuals. CDR1 and CDR2 (germline): SGHNT, YYREEE (reference sequence). The CDR3 has 15 residues. Trimming took 4 bases from V and 1 from J; bases not matched to a gene: 8. The TCR originated in a man between 18 and 29 years old in good health. The chain combines TRBV5-4 with TRBJ2-7; 7 bases are a match to TRBD1. The sample consisted of memory CD4+ T cells sorted from blood. Described subset: CD45RA-negative fraction. CDR3 nucleotide sequence: TGTGCCAGCAGCCCGAGACAGGGAATATCCTACGAGCAGTACTTC. This gives the protein CASSPRQGISYEQYF. Full variable domain (rest looked up from reference TRBV5-4 and TRBJ2-7): ETGVTQSPTHLIKTRGQQVTLRCSSQSGHNTVSWYQQALGQGPQFIFQYYREEENGRGNFPPRFSGLQFPNYSSELNVNALELDDSALYLCASSPRQGISYEQYFGPGTRLTVT.